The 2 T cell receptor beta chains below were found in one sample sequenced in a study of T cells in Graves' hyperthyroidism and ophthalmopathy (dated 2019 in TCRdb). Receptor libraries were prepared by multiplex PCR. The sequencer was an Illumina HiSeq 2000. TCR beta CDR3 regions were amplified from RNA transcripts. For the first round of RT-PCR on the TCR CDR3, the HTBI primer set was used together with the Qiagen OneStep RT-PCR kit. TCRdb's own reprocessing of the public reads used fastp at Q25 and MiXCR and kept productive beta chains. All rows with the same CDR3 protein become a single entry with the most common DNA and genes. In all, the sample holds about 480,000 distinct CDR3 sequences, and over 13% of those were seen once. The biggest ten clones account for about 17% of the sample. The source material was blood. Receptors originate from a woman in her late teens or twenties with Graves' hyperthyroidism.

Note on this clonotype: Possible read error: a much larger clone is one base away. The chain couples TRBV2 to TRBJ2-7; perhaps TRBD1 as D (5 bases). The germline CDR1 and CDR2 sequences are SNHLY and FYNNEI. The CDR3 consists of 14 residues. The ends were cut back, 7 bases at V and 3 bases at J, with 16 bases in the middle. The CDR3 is CASITSTDYYEQYF. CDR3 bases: TGTGCCAGCATAACCTCGACAGATTACTACGAGCAGTACTTC.

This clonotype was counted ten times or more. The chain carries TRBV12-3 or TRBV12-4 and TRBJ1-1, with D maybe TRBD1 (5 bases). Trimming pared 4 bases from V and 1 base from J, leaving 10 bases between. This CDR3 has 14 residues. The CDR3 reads CASSWQGPNTEAFF. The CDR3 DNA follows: TGTGCCAGCAGTTGGCAGGGCCCGAACACTGAAGCTTTCTTT.